This TCR beta chain was obtained from a study of T-cell reconstitution after alpha-beta-depleted transplantation in children. V was cut by 1 base and J by 0 bases, with 13 bases left in between. The germline V gene has CDR1 SGHTA and CDR2 FQGTGA. CDR3 length equals 17 residues. Broader study findings: Counts and diversity of T cells one year after transplant came mostly from newly produced T cells. Some patients' high day-60 TCRbeta diversity was traced to surviving recipient T cells and thymic progenitors. Expanded clones from the graft, numbering several hundred, reportedly supplied alpha-beta T cells about two months after transplant.

Preparation of the TCRbeta library used unique molecular identifiers. TCRdb called the PCR reads again in MiXCR, with one record for every CDR3 protein. The sample shows approximately 800,000 distinct CDR3 sequences, around 17% of them seen only once. On this clonotype itself: Its target is not known.

This TCR came from a male patient younger than 18 who had a stem cell transplant for acute lymphoblastic leukemia, so the T cells may come from the graft donor. The chain uses TRBV7-3 and TRBJ2-4; D may be TRBD2 (6 bases). This specimen consisted of PBMCs, mostly from graft donor cells, obtained 360 days after TCRalphabeta/CD19-depleted stem cell transplant. The CDR3 coding sequence is TGTGCCAGCAGCTTAAAGGGAGGCGGAACAGCCAAAAACATTCAGTACTTC. As protein: CASSLKGGGTAKNIQYF.